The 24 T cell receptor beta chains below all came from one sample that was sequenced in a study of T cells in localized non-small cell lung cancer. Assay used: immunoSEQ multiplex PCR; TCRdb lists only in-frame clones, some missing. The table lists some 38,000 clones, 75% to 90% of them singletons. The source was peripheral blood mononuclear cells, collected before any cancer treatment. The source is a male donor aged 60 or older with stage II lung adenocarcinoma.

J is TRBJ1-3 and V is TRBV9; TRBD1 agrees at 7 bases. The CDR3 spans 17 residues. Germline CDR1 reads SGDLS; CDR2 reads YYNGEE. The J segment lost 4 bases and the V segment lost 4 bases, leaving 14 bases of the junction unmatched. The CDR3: CASSSGAQGNRGNTIYF. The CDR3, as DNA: TGTGCCAGCAGCTCCGGGGCACAGGGGAATCGGGGAAACACCATATATTTT.

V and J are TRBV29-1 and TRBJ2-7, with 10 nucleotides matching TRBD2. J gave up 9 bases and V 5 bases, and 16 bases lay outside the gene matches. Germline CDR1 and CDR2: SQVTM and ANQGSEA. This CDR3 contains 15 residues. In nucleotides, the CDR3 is TGCAGCGTTTCCCCGTCTTCTAGCGGGGGTTCCGGGCAGTACTTC. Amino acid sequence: CSVSPSSSGGSGQYF.

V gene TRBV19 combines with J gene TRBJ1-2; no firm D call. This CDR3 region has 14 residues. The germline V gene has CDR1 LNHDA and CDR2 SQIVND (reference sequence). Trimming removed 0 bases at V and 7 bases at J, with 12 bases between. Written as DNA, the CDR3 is TGTGCCAGTAGTATAGATCGCGTGCCGGGTGGCTACACCTTC. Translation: CASSIDRVPGGYTF.

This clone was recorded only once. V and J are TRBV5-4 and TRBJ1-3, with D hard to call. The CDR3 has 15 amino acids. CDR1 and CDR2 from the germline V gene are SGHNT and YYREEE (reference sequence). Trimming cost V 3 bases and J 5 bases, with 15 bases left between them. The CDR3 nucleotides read TGTGCCAGCAGCTCCATGGCGGAGGGAAGAAACACCATATATTTT. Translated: CASSSMAEGRNTIYF.

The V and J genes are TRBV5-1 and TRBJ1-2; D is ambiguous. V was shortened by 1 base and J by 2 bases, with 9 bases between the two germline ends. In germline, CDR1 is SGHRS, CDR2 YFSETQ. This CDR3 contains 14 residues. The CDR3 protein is CASSLRSGNYGYTF. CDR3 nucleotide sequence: TGCGCCAGCAGCTTGAGATCCGGAAACTATGGCTACACCTTC.

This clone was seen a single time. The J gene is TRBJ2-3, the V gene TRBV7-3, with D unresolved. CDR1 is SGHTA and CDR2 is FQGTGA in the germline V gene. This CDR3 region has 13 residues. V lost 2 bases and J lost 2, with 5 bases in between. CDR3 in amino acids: CASSLPPTDTQYF. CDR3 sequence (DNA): TGTGCCAGCAGCTTACCCCCCACAGATACGCAGTATTTT.

DNA for the CDR3: TGCGCCAGCAGCCAGCCGCGCAGGACAAGTATTATAGATACGCAGTATTTT. The encoded protein is CASSQPRRTSIIDTQYF. This chain joins TRBV5-1 and TRBJ2-3; tentative D call: TRBD1 (5 bases). This CDR3 contains 17 residues. V lost 4 bases and J 5 bases, leaving 23 bases between the germline ends. Germline CDR1 and CDR2: SGHRS and YFSETQ.

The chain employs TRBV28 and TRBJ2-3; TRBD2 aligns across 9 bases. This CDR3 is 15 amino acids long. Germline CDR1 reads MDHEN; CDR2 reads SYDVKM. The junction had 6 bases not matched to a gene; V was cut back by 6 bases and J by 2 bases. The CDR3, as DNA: TGTGCCAGCAGCGCAGCTAGCGGGAACACAGATACGCAGTATTTT. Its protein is CASSAASGNTDTQYF. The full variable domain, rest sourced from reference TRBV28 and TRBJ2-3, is DVKVTQSSRYLVKRTGEKVFLECVQDMDHENMFWYRQDPGLGLRLIYFSYDVKMKEKGDIPEGYSVSREKKERFSLILESASTNQTSMYLCASSAASGNTDTQYFGPGTRLTVL.

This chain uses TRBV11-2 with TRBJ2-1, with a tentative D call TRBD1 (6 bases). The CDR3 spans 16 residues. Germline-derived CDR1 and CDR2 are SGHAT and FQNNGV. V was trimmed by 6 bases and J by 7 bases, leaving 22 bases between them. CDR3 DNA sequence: TGTGCCAGCAGTAAATTAACAGGGTTTAAGGATAATGAGCAGTTCTTC. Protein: CASSKLTGFKDNEQFF.

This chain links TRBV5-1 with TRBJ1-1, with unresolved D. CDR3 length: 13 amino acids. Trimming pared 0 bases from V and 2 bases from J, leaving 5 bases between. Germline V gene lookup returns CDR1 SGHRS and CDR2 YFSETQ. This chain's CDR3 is CASSLGINTEAFF. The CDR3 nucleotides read TGCGCCAGCAGCTTGGGTATTAACACTGAAGCTTTCTTT.

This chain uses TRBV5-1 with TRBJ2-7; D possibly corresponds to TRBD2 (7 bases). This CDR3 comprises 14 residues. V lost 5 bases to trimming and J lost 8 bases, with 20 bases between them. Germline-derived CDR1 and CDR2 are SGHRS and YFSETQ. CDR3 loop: CASRLRGADYQQYF. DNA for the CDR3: TGCGCCAGCAGACTTCGGGGGGCCGATTACCAGCAGTACTTC.

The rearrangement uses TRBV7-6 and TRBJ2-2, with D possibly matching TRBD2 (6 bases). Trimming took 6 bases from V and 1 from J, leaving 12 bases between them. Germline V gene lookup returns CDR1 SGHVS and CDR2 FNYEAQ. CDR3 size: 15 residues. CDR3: CASRPAGRNTGELFF. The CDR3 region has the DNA TGTGCCAGCAGACCCGCGGGACGGAACACCGGGGAGCTGTTTTTT.

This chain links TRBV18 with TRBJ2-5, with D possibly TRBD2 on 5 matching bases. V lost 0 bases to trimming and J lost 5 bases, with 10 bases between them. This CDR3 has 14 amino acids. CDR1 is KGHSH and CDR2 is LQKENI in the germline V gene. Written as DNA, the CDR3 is TGTGCCAGCTCACCACCTCCAGGAGGTGAGACCCAGTACTTC. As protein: CASSPPPGGETQYF.

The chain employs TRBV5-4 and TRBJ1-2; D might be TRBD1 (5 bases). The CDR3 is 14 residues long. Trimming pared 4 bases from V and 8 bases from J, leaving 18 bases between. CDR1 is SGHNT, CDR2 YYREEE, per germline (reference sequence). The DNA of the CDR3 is TGTGCCAGCAGCCCAGACCAGGGACGATCAGGCTACACCTTC. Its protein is CASSPDQGRSGYTF.

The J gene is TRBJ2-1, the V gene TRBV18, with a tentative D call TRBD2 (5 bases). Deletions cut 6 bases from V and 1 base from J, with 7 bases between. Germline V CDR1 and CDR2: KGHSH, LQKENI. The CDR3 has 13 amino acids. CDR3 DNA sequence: TGTGCCAGCTCGCGGGCGTCCTACAATGAGCAGTTCTTC. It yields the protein CASSRASYNEQFF.

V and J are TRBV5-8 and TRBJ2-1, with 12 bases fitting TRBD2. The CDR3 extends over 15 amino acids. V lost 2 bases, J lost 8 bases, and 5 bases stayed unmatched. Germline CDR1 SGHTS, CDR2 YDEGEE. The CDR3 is CASSLKLAGGHEQFF. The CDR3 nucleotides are TGTGCCAGCAGCTTAAAACTAGCGGGAGGTCATGAGCAGTTCTTC.

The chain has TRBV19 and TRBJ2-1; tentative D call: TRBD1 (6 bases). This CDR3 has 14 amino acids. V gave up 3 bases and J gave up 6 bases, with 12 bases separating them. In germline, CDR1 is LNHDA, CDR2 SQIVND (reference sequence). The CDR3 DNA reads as TGTGCCAGTAGTATTCCCAGGGGTAGCAATGAGCAGTTCTTC. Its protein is CASSIPRGSNEQFF.

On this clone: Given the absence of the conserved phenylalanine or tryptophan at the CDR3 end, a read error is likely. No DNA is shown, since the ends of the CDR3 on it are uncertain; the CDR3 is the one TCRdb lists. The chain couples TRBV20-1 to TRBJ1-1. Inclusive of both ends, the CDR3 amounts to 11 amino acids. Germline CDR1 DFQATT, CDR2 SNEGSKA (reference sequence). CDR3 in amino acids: CSASLRGGLSL.

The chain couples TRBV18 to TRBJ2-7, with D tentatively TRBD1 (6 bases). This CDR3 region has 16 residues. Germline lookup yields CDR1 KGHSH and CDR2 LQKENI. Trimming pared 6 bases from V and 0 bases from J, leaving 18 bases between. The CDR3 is CASSPGRGLSSYEQYF. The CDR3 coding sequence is TGTGCCAGCTCGCCAGGAAGGGGGTTGAGCTCCTACGAGCAGTACTTC.

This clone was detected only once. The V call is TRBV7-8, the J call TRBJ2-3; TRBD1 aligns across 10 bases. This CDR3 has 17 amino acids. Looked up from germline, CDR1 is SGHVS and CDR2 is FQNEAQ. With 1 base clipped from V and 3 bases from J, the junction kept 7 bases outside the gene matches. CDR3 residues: CASSLEAGTGATDTQYF. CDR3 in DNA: TGTGCCAGCAGCTTAGAAGCCGGGACAGGGGCAACAGATACGCAGTATTTT.

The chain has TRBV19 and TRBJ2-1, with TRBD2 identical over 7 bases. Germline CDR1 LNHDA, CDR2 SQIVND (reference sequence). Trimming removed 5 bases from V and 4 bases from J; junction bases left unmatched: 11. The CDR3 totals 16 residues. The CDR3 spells CASSPRDYLTYNEQFF. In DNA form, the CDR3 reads TGTGCCAGTAGTCCCCGGGACTACCTGACTTACAATGAGCAGTTCTTC.

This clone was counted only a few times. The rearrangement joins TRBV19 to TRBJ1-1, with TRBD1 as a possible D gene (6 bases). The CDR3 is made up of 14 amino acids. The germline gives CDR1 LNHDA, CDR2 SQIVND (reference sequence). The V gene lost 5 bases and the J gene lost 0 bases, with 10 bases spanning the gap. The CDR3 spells CASSHRTVNTEAFF. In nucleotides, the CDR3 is TGTGCCAGTAGTCATCGGACAGTGAACACTGAAGCTTTCTTT. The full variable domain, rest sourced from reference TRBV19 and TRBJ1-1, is DGGITQSPKYLFRKEGQNVTLSCEQNLNHDAMYWYRQDPGQGLRLIYYSQIVNDFQKGDIAEGYSVSREKKESFPLTVTSAQKNPTAFYLCASSHRTVNTEAFFGQGTRLTVV.

For the CDR3, the DNA is TGTGCCAGCACGGGATCGGGCACCGGGGAGCTGTTTTTT. Amino acids: CASTGSGTGELFF. This rearrangement joins TRBV2 to TRBJ2-2, with D perhaps TRBD2 (5 bases). Germline V gene lookup returns CDR1 SNHLY and CDR2 FYNNEI. The V end was cut by 7 bases, the J end by 4 bases, with 10 bases between. This CDR3 comprises 13 residues.

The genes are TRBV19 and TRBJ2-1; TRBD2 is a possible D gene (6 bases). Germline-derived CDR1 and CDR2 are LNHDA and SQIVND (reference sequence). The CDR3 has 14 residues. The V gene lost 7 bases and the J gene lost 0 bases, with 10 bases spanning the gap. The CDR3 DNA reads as TGTGCCAGTAACCGGCGGGACTCCTACAATGAGCAGTTCTTC. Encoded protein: CASNRRDSYNEQFF.